These T cell receptor beta chains were read from a single sample in a study of T cell responses to AZD1222 COVID-19 vaccine. This table comes from immunoSEQ multiplex PCR, and its TCRdb copy is limited to in-frame clones, with some not included. The sample lists 70,000 to 95,000 clones; 85% to 90% were seen once. The input for sequencing was peripheral blood, taken 28 days after the second AZD1222 dose. These receptors all come from an adult who received the AZD1222 COVID-19 vaccine. Both conserved end residues are trimmed from each CDR3. The D gene is left open where the match is weak. The listing skips clone size in some rows; elsewhere it reads once, few, many or a size class.

d_call | clone_size | j_call | v_call | cdr3_aa
. | once | TRBJ2-1 | TRBV7-2 | ASSFDGAYNEQF
. | once | TRBJ2-1 | TRBV28 | ASSLGGSGDNEQF
. | . | TRBJ2-2 | TRBV3-1/TRBV3-2 | ASLSRAANTGELF
. | . | TRBJ1-5 | TRBV19 | ASSTGQPLSNQPQH
TRBD2 | . | TRBJ2-1 | TRBV5-1 | ASSLSGGDYNEQF
TRBD1 | . | TRBJ1-2 | TRBV15 | ATSNPPRGQGATVNYGYT
. | . | TRBJ1-5 | TRBV30 | AWSAGPSLSNQPQH
. | . | TRBJ2-3 | TRBV7-9 | ASSLTTPDTQY
. | once | TRBJ1-6 | TRBV6-6 | ASRRQDNSPLH
. | . | TRBJ1-6 | TRBV27 | ASRLTGGADNSPLH
TRBD2 | . | TRBJ2-7 | TRBV3-1/TRBV3-2 | ASSLSGGPSYEQY
TRBD2 | . | TRBJ2-3 | TRBV9 | ASSVGGTSSTDTQY
TRBD1 | . | TRBJ2-3 | TRBV6-1 | ASSDPGQGGTQY
. | . | TRBJ1-1 | TRBV9 | ASSVGQNSNTEAF
. | few | TRBJ2-7 | TRBV30 | AWSVQGYEQY
. | . | TRBJ1-1 | TRBV6-5 | ASGLRPSLLEAF
. | . | TRBJ2-7 | TRBV6-2/TRBV6-3 | ASSATSPPEQY
. | . | TRBJ2-3 | TRBV5-1 | ASSPVGQAGDTQY
TRBD1 | once | TRBJ2-7 | TRBV5-4 | ASSHEDRGREQY
TRBD1 | once | TRBJ1-2 | TRBV7-8 | ASSLDRVNYGYT